Following are 3 T cell receptor beta chains from one sample sequenced in a study of T cell changes during pregnancy in multiple sclerosis. The method was immunoSEQ multiplex PCR; TCRdb's version includes in-frame clones alone and lacks a portion of them. The sample has under 40,000 clones, roughly 90% seen once. The specimen comprised CD4+ T cells from peripheral blood mononuclear cells, sampled before pregnancy. The receptors derive from a female donor with multiple sclerosis, enrolled in a pregnancy study.

The J gene is TRBJ1-1, the V gene TRBV28; TRBD1 is a possible D gene (5 bases). Germline values: CDR1 MDHEN, CDR2 SYDVKM. This CDR3 comprises 12 residues. The V and J ends lost 2 bases and 9 bases respectively, with 10 bases between them. The CDR3 spells CASSLSRTKAFF. Here the CDR3 DNA reads TGTGCCAGCAGTTTAAGTAGGACAAAAGCTTTCTTT.

The V call is TRBV5-6, the J call TRBJ1-4; possible D gene TRBD1, 6 bases. V lost 2 bases to trimming and J lost 4 bases, with 12 bases between them. This CDR3 spans 15 amino acids. Germline V lookup: CDR1 SGHDT, CDR2 YYEEEE. DNA for the CDR3: TGTGCCAGCAGCTTCCTGGACAGAGATAATGAAAAACTGTTTTTT. It encodes CASSFLDRDNEKLFF.

The chain links TRBV6-4 to TRBJ1-1; D remains unclear. CDR3 length: 13 amino acids. V was pared by 6 bases and J by 5 bases, with 13 bases between. Germline-derived CDR1 and CDR2 are MRHNA and SNTAGT. CDR3 in DNA: TGTGCCAGCAGGGCCGGGTATGGGACTGAAGCTTTCTTT. Translation: CASRAGYGTEAFF.